The following is a TCR beta chain sequence with its context. Its antigen is unknown. The PCR employed 60 Vbeta primers together with 13 Jbeta primers. The protocol was immunoSEQ multiplex PCR, while the TCRdb copy is restricted to in-frame clones and leaves out a portion. The table records around 110,000 clones, 81% of them present only once. The sample is drawn from a study of cytomegalovirus exposure and HLA in healthy donors. Study-level results: Later on, analysis showed that most CMV-associated TCR beta chains appeared to be HLA-restricted. High specificity and sensitivity for cytomegalovirus status were reported for the classifier.

The CDR3 is 14 residues long. CDR1 is SNHLY and CDR2 is FYNNEI in the germline V gene. J lost 0 bases, V lost 4 bases, and 1 base had no gene match. The V call is TRBV2, the J call TRBJ1-1; 8 positions match TRBD1. Specimen: PBMCs. The source of this sequence is a woman aged 25 to 45 in good health and CMV-seronegative. CDR3 sequence reads: CASSGQGMNTEAFF. CDR3 bases: TGTGCCAGCAGTGGACAGGGGATGAACACTGAAGCTTTCTTT.